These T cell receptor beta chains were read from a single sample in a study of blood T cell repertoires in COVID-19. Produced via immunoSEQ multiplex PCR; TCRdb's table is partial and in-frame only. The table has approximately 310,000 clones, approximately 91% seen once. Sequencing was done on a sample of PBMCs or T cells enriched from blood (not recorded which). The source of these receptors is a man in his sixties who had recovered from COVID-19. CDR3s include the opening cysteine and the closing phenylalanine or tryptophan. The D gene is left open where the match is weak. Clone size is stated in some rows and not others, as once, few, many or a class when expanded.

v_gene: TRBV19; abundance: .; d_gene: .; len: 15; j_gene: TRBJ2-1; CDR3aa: CASSIGLGDYNEQFF; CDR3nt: TGTGCCAGTAGTATAGGGTTGGGAGATTACAATGAGCAGTTCTTC
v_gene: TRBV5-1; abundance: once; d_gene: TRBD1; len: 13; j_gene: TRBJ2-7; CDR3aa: CASSTQGVYEQYF; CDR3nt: TGCGCCAGCAGCACGCAGGGGGTCTACGAGCAGTACTTC
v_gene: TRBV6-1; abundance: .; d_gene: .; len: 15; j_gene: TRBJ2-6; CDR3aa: CASSEQGPGANVLTF; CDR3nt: TGTGCCAGCAGTGAGCAGGGGCCTGGGGCCAACGTCCTGACTTTC
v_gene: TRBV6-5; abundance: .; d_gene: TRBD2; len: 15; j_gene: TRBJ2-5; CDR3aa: CASTMGLAVQETQYF; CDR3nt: TGTGCCAGCACCATGGGACTAGCGGTTCAAGAGACCCAGTACTTC
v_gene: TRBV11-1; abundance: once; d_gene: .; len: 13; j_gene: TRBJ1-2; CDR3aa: CASSLGGTYGYTF; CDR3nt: TGTGCCAGCAGCTTAGGTGGGACATATGGCTACACCTTC
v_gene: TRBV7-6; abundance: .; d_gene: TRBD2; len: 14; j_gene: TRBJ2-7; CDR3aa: CASNPSGSSYEQYF; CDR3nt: TGTGCCAGCAATCCTAGCGGGAGCTCCTACGAGCAGTACTTC
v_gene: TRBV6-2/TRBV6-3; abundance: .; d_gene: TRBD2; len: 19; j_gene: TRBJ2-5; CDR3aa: CASSYSETLAGGPGETQYF; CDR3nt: TGTGCCAGCAGTTACTCGGAAACCTTAGCGGGAGGGCCTGGAGAGACCCAGTACTTC
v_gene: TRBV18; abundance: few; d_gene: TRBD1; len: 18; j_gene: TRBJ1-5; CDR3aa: CASSPTGTGGGSNQPQHF; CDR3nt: TGTGCCAGCTCACCCACCGGGACAGGGGGAGGTAGCAATCAGCCCCAGCATTTT
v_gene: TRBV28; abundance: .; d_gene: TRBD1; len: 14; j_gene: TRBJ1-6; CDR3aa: CASTETGAASPLHF; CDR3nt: TGTGCCAGCACCGAAACAGGGGCCGCTTCACCCCTCCACTTT
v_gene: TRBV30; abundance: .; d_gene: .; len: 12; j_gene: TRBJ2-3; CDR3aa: CAWSVGADTQYF; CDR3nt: TGTGCCTGGAGTGTGGGGGCCGATACGCAGTATTTT
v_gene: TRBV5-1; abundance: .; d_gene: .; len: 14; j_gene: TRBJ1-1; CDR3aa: CASSAVQGGAEAFF; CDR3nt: TGCGCCAGCAGCGCGGTACAGGGAGGGGCTGAAGCTTTCTTT
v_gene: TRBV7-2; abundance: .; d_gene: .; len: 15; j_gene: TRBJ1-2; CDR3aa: CASSLDPHTNYGYTF; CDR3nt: TGTGCCAGCAGCTTAGATCCTCACACTAACTATGGCTACACCTTC
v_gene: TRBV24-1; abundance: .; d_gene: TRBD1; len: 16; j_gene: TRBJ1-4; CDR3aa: CATSDPQDREDEKLFF; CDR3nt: TGTGCCACCAGTGACCCGCAGGACAGGGAAGATGAAAAACTGTTTTTT
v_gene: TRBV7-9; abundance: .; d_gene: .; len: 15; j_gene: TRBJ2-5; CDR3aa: CASSRPSGSQETQYF; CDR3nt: TGTGCCAGCAGTCGACCGTCAGGCTCCCAAGAGACCCAGTACTTC
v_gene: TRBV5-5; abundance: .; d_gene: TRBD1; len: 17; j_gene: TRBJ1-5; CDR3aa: CASSLFRQGARDQPQHF; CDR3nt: TGTGCCAGCAGCTTGTTCCGACAGGGCGCAAGGGATCAGCCCCAGCATTTT
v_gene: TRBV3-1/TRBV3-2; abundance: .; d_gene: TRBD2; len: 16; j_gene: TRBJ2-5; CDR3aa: CASSHTGTSGGETQYF; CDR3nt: TGTGCCAGCAGCCATACCGGGACTAGCGGGGGGGAGACCCAGTACTTC
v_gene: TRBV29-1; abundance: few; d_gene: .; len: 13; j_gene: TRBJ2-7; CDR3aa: CSVEEQVSYEQYF; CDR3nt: TGCAGCGTTGAAGAGCAGGTTTCCTACGAGCAGTACTTC
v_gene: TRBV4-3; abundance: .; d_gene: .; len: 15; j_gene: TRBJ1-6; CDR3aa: CASSQDGGGGSPLHF; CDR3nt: TGCGCCAGCAGCCAAGATGGGGGTGGGGGGTCACCCCTCCACTTT
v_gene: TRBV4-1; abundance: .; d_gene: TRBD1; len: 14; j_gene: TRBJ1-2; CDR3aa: CASSQVVTGEGYTF; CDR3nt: TGCGCCAGCAGCCAAGTAGTGACAGGGGAGGGCTACACCTTC
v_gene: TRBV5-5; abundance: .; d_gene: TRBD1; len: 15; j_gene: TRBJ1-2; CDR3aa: CASILRDSLNYGYTF; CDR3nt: TGTGCCAGCATCCTCAGGGACAGTTTAAACTATGGCTACACCTTC
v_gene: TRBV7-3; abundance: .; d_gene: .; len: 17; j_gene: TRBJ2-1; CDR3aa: CASSLHTLGAIYNEQFF; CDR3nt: TGTGCCAGCAGCTTACACACCCTGGGGGCTATCTACAATGAGCAGTTCTTC
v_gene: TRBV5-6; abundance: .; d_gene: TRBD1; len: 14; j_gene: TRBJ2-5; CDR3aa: CASSPRTGGETQYF; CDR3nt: TGTGCCAGCAGCCCACGGACAGGGGGGGAGACCCAGTACTTC
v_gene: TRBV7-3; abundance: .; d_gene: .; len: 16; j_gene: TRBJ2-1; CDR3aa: CASSPRGIAAAGEQFF; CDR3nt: TGTGCCAGCAGCCCCCGGGGGATAGCGGCCGCGGGGGAGCAGTTCTTC
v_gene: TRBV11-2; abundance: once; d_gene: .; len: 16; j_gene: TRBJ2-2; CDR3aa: CASSLQAFSNTGELFF; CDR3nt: TGTGCCAGCAGCTTACAGGCGTTCTCTAACACCGGGGAGCTGTTTTTT